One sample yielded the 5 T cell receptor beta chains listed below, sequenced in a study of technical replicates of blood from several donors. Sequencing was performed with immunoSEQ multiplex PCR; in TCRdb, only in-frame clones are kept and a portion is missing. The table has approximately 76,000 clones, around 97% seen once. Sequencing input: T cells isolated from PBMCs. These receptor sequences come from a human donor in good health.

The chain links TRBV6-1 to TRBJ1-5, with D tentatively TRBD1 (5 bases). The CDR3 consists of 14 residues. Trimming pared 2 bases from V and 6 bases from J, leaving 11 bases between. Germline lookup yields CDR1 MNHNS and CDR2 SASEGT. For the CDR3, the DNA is TGTGCCAGCAGTGAACCTTGGACACCTCAGCCCCAGCATTTT. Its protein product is CASSEPWTPQPQHF.

The CDR3 loop reads CASGGGPSPSYEQYF. CDR3 DNA sequence: TGTGCCAGCGGCGGGGGTCCGTCCCCCTCCTACGAGCAGTACTTC. The gene calls are TRBV2 and TRBJ2-7, with TRBD2 matching over 7 bases. Germline CDR1 is SNHLY and CDR2 is FYNNEI. The CDR3 totals 15 residues. V dropped 8 bases and J dropped 0; count of bases not matched to a gene: 10. The full variable domain, its missing parts supplied by reference TRBV2 and TRBJ2-7, is EPEVTQTPSHQVTQMGQEVILRCVPISNHLYFYWYRQILGQKVEFLVSFYNNEISEKSEIFDDQFSVERPDGSNFTLKIRSTKLEDSAMYFCASGGGPSPSYEQYFGPGTRLTVT.

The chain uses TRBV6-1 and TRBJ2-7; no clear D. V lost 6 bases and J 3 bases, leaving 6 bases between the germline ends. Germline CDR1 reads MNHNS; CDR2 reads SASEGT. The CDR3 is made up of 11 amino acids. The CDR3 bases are TGTGCCAGCAGGACTGGCTACGAGCAGTACTTC. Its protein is CASRTGYEQYF.

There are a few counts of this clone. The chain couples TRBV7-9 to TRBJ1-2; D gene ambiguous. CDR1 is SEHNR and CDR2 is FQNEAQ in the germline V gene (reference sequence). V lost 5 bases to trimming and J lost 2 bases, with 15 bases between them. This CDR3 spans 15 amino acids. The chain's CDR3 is CASSGQALSNYGYTF. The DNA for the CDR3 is TGTGCCAGCAGCGGGCAGGCGCTTTCCAACTATGGCTACACCTTC.

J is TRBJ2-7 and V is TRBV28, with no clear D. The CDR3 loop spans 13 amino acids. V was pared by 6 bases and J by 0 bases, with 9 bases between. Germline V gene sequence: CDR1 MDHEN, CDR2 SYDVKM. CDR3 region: CASRWPSSYEQYF. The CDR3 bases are TGTGCCAGCAGGTGGCCTAGCTCCTACGAGCAGTACTTC.